This T cell receptor beta chain originates from a study of identical twins. Study results and caveats: Alpha sequences that were out-of-frame and twin-shared showed an excess of low generation probability. Whereas memory repertoires showed no such difference, abundant cord blood beta clonotypes carried fewer insertions.

Healthy Caucasians supplied all donations. Germline V lookup: CDR1 ENHRY, CDR2 SYGVKD. This CDR3 has 14 amino acids. V lost 6 bases, J lost 4 bases, and 7 bases stayed unmatched. Unique molecular identifiers were in the cDNA, with template-switch universal primer binding. TCRdb ran MiXCR on the 5' RACE reads and lists one entry per CDR3 protein. The sample has 1.5 million or so distinct CDR3 sequences, about 32% seen once. As concerns this clonotype: Its specificity is unknown.

V usage is TRBV10-3 and J usage is TRBJ2-7; 9 bases are shared with TRBD1. Sequenced input: cord blood. This clonotype originated in a newborn girl in good health. CDR3 in DNA: TGTGCCATCAGGATCGGACAGGGGACGTACGAGCAGTACTTC. It yields the protein CAIRIGQGTYEQYF.